This TCR beta chain originates from a study of spatial heterogeneity in lung cancer. Study results and caveats: Circulating ubiquitous expanded tumor TCRs were observed more frequently at resection than at follow-up.

A few counts support this clonotype. Its cognate antigen is unknown. TCRdb itself ran the 5' RACE reads through MiXCR, one entry per CDR3 protein. This table holds 30,000 to 40,000 distinct CDR3 sequences, more than 4.5% found once. Germline CDR1 reads MGHRA; CDR2 reads YSYEKL. Deletions cut 0 bases from V and 1 base from J, with 12 bases between. This CDR3 has 16 residues. As for time point: sample taken at primary tumor resection. Donors were around 70 untreated early-stage non-small cell lung cancer patients. Sequences were derived from PBMCs, sampled at surgery. This receptor was identified in a female donor with early-stage non-small cell lung cancer. V is TRBV4-1 and J is TRBJ1-1, with TRBD1 as a possible D gene (5 bases). CDR3 region: CASSQDWGTANTEAFF. Here the CDR3 DNA reads TGCGCCAGCAGCCAAGATTGGGGCACCGCGAACACTGAAGCTTTCTTT.